Sequencing of this TCR beta chain was carried out in a study of spatial heterogeneity in lung cancer. Turning to the study itself: The library had UMIs, and each TCR and UMI pair averaged more than ten raw reads. General observations from the study: Detection of ubiquitous tumor TCRs in blood was higher at resection than follow-up.

This CDR3 is 12 amino acids long. Trimming left V 8 bases short and J 2 bases short, with 9 bases between. Germline CDR1 MDHEN, CDR2 SYDVKM. The time point denotes: sample taken at primary tumor resection. A total of fewer than 80 untreated early-stage non-small cell lung cancer patients served as donors. Tumor, nontumor lung or frozen PBMC supplied whole RNA that was sequenced unsorted. In TCRdb, the 5' RACE reads were re-called with MiXCR into one record per CDR3 protein. The data show tens of thousands of distinct CDR3 sequences, under 5.5% seen once. In its sample, this clonotype is medium-sized. The antigen is not known.

The sample in question was PBMCs, obtained at surgery. The chain has TRBV28 and TRBJ2-5; D possibly corresponds to TRBD1 (5 bases). The TCR comes from a male donor with early-stage non-small cell lung cancer. The CDR3: CASLAGQETQYF. CDR3 bases: TGTGCCAGCCTTGCAGGGCAAGAGACCCAGTACTTC.